This TCR beta chain was retrieved from a study of read filtering for tumor transcriptome and immune sequencing. Study at large: Patients were approximately 18 male and approximately 15 female, mean age around 66 years, range roughly 45 to 85. IR-seq gave about 3.5 to 11 million TCR reads per sample; RNA-seq gave roughly 75 to 1,300.

Every patient had bone marrow sampled while the disease was active. This clonotype was seen many times. Its matching antigen is unknown. Study-level findings and limits: The CD138-negative fraction was mixed bone marrow immune cells, not pure T cells.

The CDR3 covers 13 residues. The V gene's germline CDR1 is LGHNA and CDR2 YNFKEQ. V lost 3 bases to trimming and J lost 12 bases, with 15 bases between them. This library used 300 to 500 ng RNA and molecular barcoded adaptors spanning alpha/delta and beta/gamma chains. Via MiXCR, TCRdb re-called the reads, giving one row per CDR3 protein. The sample holds around 33,000 distinct CDR3 sequences, roughly 20% seen once. V and J are TRBV4-2 and TRBJ2-1; D is unresolved. The receptor's source is a donor at least 40 years old with multiple myeloma. The sample consisted of a population of CD138-negative cells sorted from bone marrow. In DNA, the CDR3 is TGTGCCAGCAGCCAGGCCCTTCGCGATTGGCAGTTCTTC. Translation gives CASSQALRDWQFF.